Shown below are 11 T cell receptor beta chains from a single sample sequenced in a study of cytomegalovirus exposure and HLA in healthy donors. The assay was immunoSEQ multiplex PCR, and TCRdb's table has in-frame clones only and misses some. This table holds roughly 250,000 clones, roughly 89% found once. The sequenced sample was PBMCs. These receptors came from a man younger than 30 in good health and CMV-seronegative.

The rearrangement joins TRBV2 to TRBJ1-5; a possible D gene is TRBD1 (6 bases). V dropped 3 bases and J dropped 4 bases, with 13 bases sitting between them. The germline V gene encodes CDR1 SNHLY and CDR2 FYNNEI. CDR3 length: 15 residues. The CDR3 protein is CASSEEQGRNQPQHF. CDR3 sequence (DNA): TGTGCCAGCAGTGAGGAACAGGGCAGGAATCAGCCCCAGCATTTT. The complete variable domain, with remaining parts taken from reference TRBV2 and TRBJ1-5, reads EPEVTQTPSHQVTQMGQEVILRCVPISNHLYFYWYRQILGQKVEFLVSFYNNEISEKSEIFDDQFSVERPDGSNFTLKIRSTKLEDSAMYFCASSEEQGRNQPQHFGDGTRLSIL.

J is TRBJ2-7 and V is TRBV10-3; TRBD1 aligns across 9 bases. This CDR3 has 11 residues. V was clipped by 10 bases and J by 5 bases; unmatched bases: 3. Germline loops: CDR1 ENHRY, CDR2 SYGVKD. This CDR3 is CATRTGDEQYF. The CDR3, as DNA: TGTGCCACTAGGACAGGGGACGAGCAGTACTTC.

The CDR3 DNA sequence: TGTGCCACCAGCATGGCTGGAGCGGGATACGGGCGCTACGAGCAGTACTTC. Its translation: CATSMAGAGYGRYEQYF. The chain employs TRBV15 and TRBJ2-7; 7 bases agree with TRBD2. The CDR3 totals 17 residues. The germline V gene encodes CDR1 LNHNV and CDR2 YYDKDF (reference sequence). Unmatched junction bases numbered 15, after V lost 4 bases and J lost 3 bases.

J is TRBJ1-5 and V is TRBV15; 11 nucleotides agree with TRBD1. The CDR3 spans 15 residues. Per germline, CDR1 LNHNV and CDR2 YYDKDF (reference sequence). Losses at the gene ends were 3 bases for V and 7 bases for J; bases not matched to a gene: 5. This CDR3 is CATSRDRGQGQPQHF. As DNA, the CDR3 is TGTGCCACCAGCAGGGACAGGGGGCAAGGACAGCCCCAGCATTTT.

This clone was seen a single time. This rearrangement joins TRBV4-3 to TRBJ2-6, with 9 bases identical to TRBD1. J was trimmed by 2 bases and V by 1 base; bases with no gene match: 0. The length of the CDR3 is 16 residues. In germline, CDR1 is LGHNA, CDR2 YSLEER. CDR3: CASSQGTGAGANVLTF. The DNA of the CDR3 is TGCGCCAGCAGCCAAGGGACAGGGGCTGGGGCCAACGTCCTGACTTTC.

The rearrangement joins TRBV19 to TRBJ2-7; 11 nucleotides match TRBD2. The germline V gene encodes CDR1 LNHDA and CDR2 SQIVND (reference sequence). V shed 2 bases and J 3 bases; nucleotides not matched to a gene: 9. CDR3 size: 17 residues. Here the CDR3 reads CASSILGGTSGSYEQYF. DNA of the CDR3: TGTGCCAGTAGTATATTGGGAGGGACTAGCGGAAGCTACGAGCAGTACTTC.

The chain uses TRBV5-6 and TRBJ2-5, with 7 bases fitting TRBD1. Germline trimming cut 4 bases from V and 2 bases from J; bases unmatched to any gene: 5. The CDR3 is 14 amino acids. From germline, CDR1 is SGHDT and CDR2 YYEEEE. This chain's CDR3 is CASSPGTVQETQYF. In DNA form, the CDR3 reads TGTGCCAGCAGCCCCGGGACAGTACAAGAGACCCAGTACTTC.

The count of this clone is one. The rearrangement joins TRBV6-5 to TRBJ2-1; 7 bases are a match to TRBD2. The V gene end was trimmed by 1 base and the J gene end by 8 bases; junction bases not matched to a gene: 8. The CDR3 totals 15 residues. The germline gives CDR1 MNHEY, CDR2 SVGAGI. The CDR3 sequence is CASSYYAGRADEQFF. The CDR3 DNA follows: TGTGCCAGCAGTTACTACGCTGGGAGGGCCGATGAGCAGTTCTTC.

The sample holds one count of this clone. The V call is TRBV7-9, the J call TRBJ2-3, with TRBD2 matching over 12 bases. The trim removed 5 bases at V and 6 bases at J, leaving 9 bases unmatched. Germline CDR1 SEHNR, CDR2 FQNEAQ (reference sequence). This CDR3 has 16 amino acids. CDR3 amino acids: CASSPSSGRAPDTQYF. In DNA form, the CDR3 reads TGTGCCAGCAGCCCTTCTAGCGGGAGGGCCCCGGATACGCAGTATTTT.

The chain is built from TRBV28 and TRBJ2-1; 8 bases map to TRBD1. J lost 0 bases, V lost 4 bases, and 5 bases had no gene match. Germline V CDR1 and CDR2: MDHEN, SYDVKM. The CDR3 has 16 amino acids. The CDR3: CASSYRGLSSYNEQFF. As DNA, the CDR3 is TGTGCCAGCAGTTACAGGGGGTTGAGCTCCTACAATGAGCAGTTCTTC. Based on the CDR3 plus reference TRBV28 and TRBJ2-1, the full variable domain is DVKVTQSSRYLVKRTGEKVFLECVQDMDHENMFWYRQDPGLGLRLIYFSYDVKMKEKGDIPEGYSVSREKKERFSLILESASTNQTSMYLCASSYRGLSSYNEQFFGPGTRLTVL.

The CDR3 DNA reads as TGTGCCAGTAGTCGGGAGTGGACCGGGGAGCTGTTTTTT. Encoded protein: CASSREWTGELFF. V usage is TRBV19 and J usage is TRBJ2-2; TRBD2 might be the D (6 bases). V was pared by 5 bases and J by 5 bases, with 9 bases between. Germline V gene data show CDR1 as LNHDA and CDR2 as SQIVND (reference sequence). The CDR3 loop spans 13 amino acids. Full variable domain (outside the CDR3, taken from reference TRBV19 and TRBJ2-2): DGGITQSPKYLFRKEGQNVTLSCEQNLNHDAMYWYRQDPGQGLRLIYYSQIVNDFQKGDIAEGYSVSREKKESFPLTVTSAQKNPTAFYLCASSREWTGELFFGEGSRLTVL.